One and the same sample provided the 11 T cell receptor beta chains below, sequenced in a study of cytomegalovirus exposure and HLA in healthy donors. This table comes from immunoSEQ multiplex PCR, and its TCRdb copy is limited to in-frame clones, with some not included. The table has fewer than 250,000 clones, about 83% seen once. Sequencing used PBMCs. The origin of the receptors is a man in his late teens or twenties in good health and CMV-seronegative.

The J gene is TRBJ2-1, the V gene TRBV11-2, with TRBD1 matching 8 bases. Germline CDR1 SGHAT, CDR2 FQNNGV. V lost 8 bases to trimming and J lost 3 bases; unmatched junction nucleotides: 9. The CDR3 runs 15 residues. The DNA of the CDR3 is TGTGCCAGCCTAAAAGACAGGGGCTTCTACAATGAGCAGTTCTTC. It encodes CASLKDRGFYNEQFF.

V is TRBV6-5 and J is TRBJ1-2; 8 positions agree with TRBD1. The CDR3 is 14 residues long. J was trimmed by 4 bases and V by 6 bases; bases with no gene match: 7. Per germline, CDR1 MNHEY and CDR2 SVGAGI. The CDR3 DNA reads TGTGCCAGCAGGGCCGGGACAGGAGCCTATGGCTACACCTTC. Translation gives CASRAGTGAYGYTF.

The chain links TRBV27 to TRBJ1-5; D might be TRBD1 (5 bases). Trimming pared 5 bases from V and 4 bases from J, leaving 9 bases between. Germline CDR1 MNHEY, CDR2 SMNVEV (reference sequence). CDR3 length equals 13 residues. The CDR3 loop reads CASSGRENQPQHF. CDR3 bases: TGTGCCAGCAGTGGCAGGGAAAATCAGCCCCAGCATTTT.

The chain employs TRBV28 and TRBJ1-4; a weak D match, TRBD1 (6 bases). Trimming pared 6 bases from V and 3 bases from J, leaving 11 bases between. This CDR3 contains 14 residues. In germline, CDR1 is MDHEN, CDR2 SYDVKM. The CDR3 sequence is CASSPGQANEKLFF. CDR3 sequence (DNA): TGTGCCAGCAGCCCGGGACAAGCTAATGAAAAACTGTTTTTT. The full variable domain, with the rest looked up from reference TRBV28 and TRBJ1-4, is DVKVTQSSRYLVKRTGEKVFLECVQDMDHENMFWYRQDPGLGLRLIYFSYDVKMKEKGDIPEGYSVSREKKERFSLILESASTNQTSMYLCASSPGQANEKLFFGSGTQLSVL.

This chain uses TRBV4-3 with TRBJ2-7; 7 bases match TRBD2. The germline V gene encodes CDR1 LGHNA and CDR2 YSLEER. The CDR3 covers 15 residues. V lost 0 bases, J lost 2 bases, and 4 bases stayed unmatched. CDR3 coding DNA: TGCGCCAGCAGCCAAGAGCGGGAGCCTCCCTACGAGCAGTACTTC. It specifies CASSQEREPPYEQYF.

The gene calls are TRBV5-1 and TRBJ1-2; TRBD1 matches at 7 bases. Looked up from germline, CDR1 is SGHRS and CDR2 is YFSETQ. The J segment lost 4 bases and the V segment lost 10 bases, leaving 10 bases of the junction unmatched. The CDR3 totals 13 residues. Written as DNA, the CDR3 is TGCGCCTCCCGGGGGACAGAGTCCTATGGCTACACCTTC. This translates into CASRGTESYGYTF.

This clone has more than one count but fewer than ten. The CDR3: CASSQGARSVGYTF. The CDR3 bases are TGTGCCAGCAGTCAAGGGGCCCGTTCCGTTGGCTACACCTTC. V gene TRBV27 combines with J gene TRBJ1-2; D possibly corresponds to TRBD1 (5 bases). Deletions cut 5 bases from V and 7 bases from J, with 17 bases between. CDR1 is MNHEY, CDR2 SMNVEV, per germline (reference sequence). This CDR3 has 14 amino acids.

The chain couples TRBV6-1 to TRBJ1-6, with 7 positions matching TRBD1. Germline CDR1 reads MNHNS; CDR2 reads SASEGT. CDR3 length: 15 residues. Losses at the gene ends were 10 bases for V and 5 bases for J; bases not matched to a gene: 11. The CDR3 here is CATPSTGQHNSPLHF. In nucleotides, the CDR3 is TGTGCCACCCCTAGCACGGGACAGCATAATTCACCCCTCCACTTT.

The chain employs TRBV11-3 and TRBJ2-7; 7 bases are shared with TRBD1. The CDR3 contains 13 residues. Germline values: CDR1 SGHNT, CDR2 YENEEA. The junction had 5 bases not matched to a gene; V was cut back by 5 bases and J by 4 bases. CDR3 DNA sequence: TGTGCCAGCAGCCCCCGGGACAGATACGAGCAGTACTTC. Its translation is CASSPRDRYEQYF.

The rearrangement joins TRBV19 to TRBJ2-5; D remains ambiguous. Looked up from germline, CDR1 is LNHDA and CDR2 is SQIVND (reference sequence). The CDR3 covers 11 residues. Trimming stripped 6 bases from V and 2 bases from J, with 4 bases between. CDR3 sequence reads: CASRTQETQYF. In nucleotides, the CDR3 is TGTGCCAGTAGGACACAAGAGACCCAGTACTTC.

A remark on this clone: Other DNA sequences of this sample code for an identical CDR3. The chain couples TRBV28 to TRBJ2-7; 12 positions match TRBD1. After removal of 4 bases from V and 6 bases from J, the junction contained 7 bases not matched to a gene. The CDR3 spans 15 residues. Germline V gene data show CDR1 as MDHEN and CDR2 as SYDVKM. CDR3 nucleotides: TGTGCCAGCAGTTCCCCGGGACAGGGGGCGGGCGAGCAGTACTTC. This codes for CASSSPGQGAGEQYF.